This T cell receptor beta chain was captured by sequencing in a study of response to subunit inactivated influenza vaccine. The study, taken as a whole, reports: Few new T cells, the authors suggested, are recruited by each seasonal influenza vaccination.

This clonotype came up many times. What it binds is not known. TCRdb called the RT-PCR reads again in MiXCR, with one record for every CDR3 protein. The table has under 550,000 distinct CDR3 sequences, roughly 7.6% seen once. This CDR3 spans 15 amino acids. J was trimmed by 8 bases and V by 4 bases; bases with no gene match: 10. Looked up from germline, CDR1 is MNHEY and CDR2 is SVGAGI. The clonotype originates from a man aged 45-69 years who received an inactivated influenza vaccine. The chain combines TRBV6-5 with TRBJ1-4, with 7 positions matching TRBD1. The starting material was PBMCs from blood, obtained about 23 months after vaccination. CDR3 amino acids: CASSSRGGTDEKLFF. CDR3 coding DNA: TGTGCCAGCAGTTCCCGGGGGGGGACAGACGAAAAACTGTTTTTT.